The 19 T cell receptor beta chains presented below share a single source sample, sequenced in a study of blood T cells in healthy people across ages. Primed by a sample-barcoded 5' primer and a J-beta primer mix, a second PCR proceeded for about 6 to 11 cycles. Using its own MiXCR run on the 5' RACE reads, TCRdb lists one record per CDR3 protein. The sample contains more than 550,000 distinct CDR3 sequences, approximately 21% of which appear only once. Source material: blood. These receptors originate from a man between 65 and 85 years old in good health.

The chain has TRBV24-1 and TRBJ2-3; 10 bases match TRBD2. Germline lookup yields CDR1 KGHDR and CDR2 SFDVKD. This CDR3 is built from 17 residues. V dropped 0 bases and J dropped 6; count of bases not matched to a gene: 8. CDR3 DNA: TGTGCCACCAGTGATTTGGGAGCGGGAGGGCCCGCGGATACGCAGTATTTT. Translating gives CATSDLGAGGPADTQYF.

With respect to this clonotype: The junction and the germline gene differ at one end; a read error may be behind it. This CDR3 is CASSFWGAQQPQHF. The CDR3 coding sequence is TGTGCCAGTAGTTTTTGGGGGGCACAACAGCCCCAGCATTTT. The chain carries TRBV12-3 or TRBV12-4 and TRBJ1-5; TRBD1 might be the D (6 bases). The CDR3 consists of 14 residues.

This clonotype was counted between two and nine times. The chain uses TRBV3-1 and TRBJ2-1, with D possibly being TRBD1 (6 bases). Looked up from germline, CDR1 is LGHDT and CDR2 is YNNKEL (reference sequence). This CDR3 spans 16 amino acids. The V gene lost 4 bases and the J gene lost 1 base, with 14 bases spanning the gap. The CDR3 bases are TGTGCCAGCAGCCCTGACAGGATCACGTCCTACAATGAGCAGTTCTTC. Protein: CASSPDRITSYNEQFF.

A note on this clonotype: A much larger clonotype is one base distant, so this may be a read error. The chain employs TRBV5-6 and TRBJ2-3, with 7 positions matching TRBD1. Germline V lookup: CDR1 SGHDT, CDR2 YYEEEE. The CDR3 length is 13 residues. The CDR3 reads CASSSKGTDTRYF. As DNA, the CDR3 is TGTGCCAGCAGCTCGAAGGGGACAGATACGCGGTATTTT.

Points on this clonotype: A junction boundary mismatches the germline segment, possibly from a read error. The gene calls are TRBV5-4 and TRBJ1-1, with a possible D match to TRBD1 (5 bases). The CDR3 covers 12 residues. The germline gives CDR1 SGHNT, CDR2 YYREEE (reference sequence). DNA for the CDR3: TGTACCAGCATGTCTGGGGGCACTGAAGCTTTCTTT. Protein product: CTSMSGGTEAFF.

V gene TRBV7-6 combines with J gene TRBJ2-5; 7 nucleotides agree with TRBD1. V was pared by 6 bases and J by 3 bases, with 7 bases of the junction left unmatched. Germline V CDR1 and CDR2: SGHVS, FNYEAQ. The CDR3 length is 14 residues. CDR3 nucleotides: TGTGCCAGCAGTTTCAGGGACAGCAAAGAGACCCAGTACTTC. Encoded protein: CASSFRDSKETQYF.

This chain links TRBV11-2 with TRBJ2-4, with a possible D match to TRBD1 (5 bases). V lost 5 bases to trimming and J lost 0 bases, with 11 bases between them. From germline, CDR1 is SGHAT and CDR2 FQNNGV. CDR3 length: 15 amino acids. DNA for the CDR3: TGTGCCAGCAGCACCGTAAGGGGAGCCAAAAACATTCAGTACTTC. As protein: CASSTVRGAKNIQYF. Supplemented by reference TRBV11-2 and TRBJ2-4, the full variable domain reads EAGVAQSPRYKIIEKRQSVAFWCNPISGHATLYWYQQILGQGPKLLIQFQNNGVVDDSQLPKDRFSAERLKGVDSTLKIQPAKLEDSAVYLCASSTVRGAKNIQYFGAGTRLSVL.

This chain's CDR3 is CASSFGVFEQYF. The CDR3 nucleotides are TGCGCCAGCAGCTTTGGTGTGTTCGAGCAGTACTTC. V usage is TRBV5-1 and J usage is TRBJ2-7; D unresolved. Trimming pared 2 bases from V and 6 bases from J, leaving 9 bases between. CDR3 length: 12 residues. The germline V gene encodes CDR1 SGHRS and CDR2 YFSETQ.

This clonotype was recorded a few times. This sequence joins TRBV28 and TRBJ1-4, with D possibly TRBD1 on 6 matching bases. Per germline, CDR1 MDHEN and CDR2 SYDVKM. The V end was cut by 5 bases, the J end by 3 bases, with 13 bases between. The CDR3 is 15 residues long. The CDR3 nucleotides read TGTGCCAGCAGTCAGGGGTTTAGGGCTAATGAAAAACTGTTTTTT. Translating gives CASSQGFRANEKLFF.

This clonotype was picked up a small number of times. CDR3 amino acids: CASSVGGRNNEQFF. The CDR3 DNA follows: TGTGCCAGCAGCGTAGGCGGGAGGAACAATGAGCAGTTCTTC. The chain joins TRBV9 to TRBJ2-1, with TRBD2 matching over 8 bases. There are 14 residues in the CDR3. CDR1 is SGDLS and CDR2 is YYNGEE in the germline V gene. After removal of 0 bases from V and 5 bases from J, the junction contained 1 base not matched to a gene.

This clonotype was seen a few times. This chain connects TRBV3-1 to TRBJ2-1; the match to TRBD1 covers 12 bases. TRBJ2-7 matches the DNA end more closely, so the J call is doubtful. Germline V lookup: CDR1 LGHDT, CDR2 YNNKEL (reference sequence). CDR3 length equals 16 residues. CDR3 region: CASSPGTGGLSYEQYF. CDR3 nucleotide sequence: TGTGCCAGCAGCCCTGGGACAGGGGGCCTCTCCTACGAGCAGTACTTC.

Many counts were recorded for this clonotype. The chain has TRBV27 and TRBJ2-7; TRBD1 is a possible D gene (6 bases). V was cut by 3 bases and J by 0 bases, with 9 bases left in between. Per the germline V gene, CDR1 is MNHEY and CDR2 is SMNVEV (reference sequence). The CDR3 spans 14 residues. The CDR3 region is CASSFYRDSYEQYF. CDR3 bases: TGTGCCAGCAGTTTCTACAGGGACTCCTACGAGCAGTACTTC.

This chain links TRBV30 with TRBJ1-2; D not certain. The CDR3 has 14 amino acids. The V end lost 2 bases, the J end lost 5 bases, and 15 bases lay between the germline ends. The V gene's germline CDR1 is GTSNPN and CDR2 SVGIG (reference sequence). The CDR3 nucleotides are TGTGCCTGGAGTCGGGATGTTTCATGGTATGGCTACACCTTC. Amino acids: CAWSRDVSWYGYTF.

Worth noting for this clonotype: Compared with germline, one end of the junction differs, possibly owing to a read error. The rearrangement joins TRBV20-1 to TRBJ1-2; D not certain. Looked up from germline, CDR1 is DFQATT and CDR2 is SNEGSKA (reference sequence). The CDR3 sequence is 13 residues long. For the CDR3, the DNA is TGCAGTGTTAGATCACAGCCCTTCTATGGCTACACCTTC. Encoded protein: CSVRSQPFYGYTF.

Only a few counts were recorded for this clonotype. V gene TRBV29-1 combines with J gene TRBJ2-3, with 7 bases fitting TRBD2. The V gene's germline CDR1 is SQVTM and CDR2 ANQGSEA. V dropped 4 bases and J dropped 0; count of bases not matched to a gene: 4. The CDR3 loop spans 14 amino acids. As DNA, the CDR3 is TGCAGCGTTGGCTTAGCGGGTAGCACAGATACGCAGTATTTT. Its translation is CSVGLAGSTDTQYF.

This clonotype was seen more than once but under ten times. The chain employs TRBV12-3 or TRBV12-4 and TRBJ2-1; 10 bases match TRBD2. This CDR3 has 18 amino acids. The ends lost 1 base at V and 0 bases at J; junction bases unmatched: 6. CDR3 sequence: CASSLGGLALISYNEQFF. In nucleotides, the CDR3 is TGTGCCAGCAGTTTAGGGGGACTAGCGCTCATCTCCTACAATGAGCAGTTCTTC.

The J gene is TRBJ2-7, the V gene TRBV6-5, with D unresolved. Between the trimmed V and J ends, which lost 5 bases and 5 bases, there was a span of 10 bases. CDR1 and CDR2 (germline): MNHEY, SVGAGI. This CDR3 is 12 amino acids long. CDR3 amino acids: CASSRTPDEQYF. In DNA form, the CDR3 reads TGTGCCAGCAGTCGGACCCCCGACGAGCAGTACTTC.

The chain employs TRBV5-6 and TRBJ2-1; TRBD2 matches 8 bases. The CDR3 spans 17 residues. Trimming cost V 1 base and J 5 bases; bases outside gene matches: 11. From germline, CDR1 is SGHDT and CDR2 YYEEEE. CDR3 amino acids: CASSLFRLATENNEQFF. Here the CDR3 DNA reads TGTGCCAGCAGCTTGTTTCGACTAGCGACGGAGAACAATGAGCAGTTCTTC.

This clonotype was detected a few times. The chain employs TRBV5-1 and TRBJ2-1; D is ambiguous. The germline V and J ends were trimmed by 0 bases and 5 bases, with 6 bases remaining between them. From germline, CDR1 is SGHRS and CDR2 YFSETQ. CDR3 length equals 13 residues. CDR3 nucleotide sequence: TGCGCCAGCAGCTTGGGCTGGGACAATGAGCAGTTCTTC. This translates into CASSLGWDNEQFF.